This TCR beta chain comes out of a study of tumor-infiltrating lymphocytes in primary liver carcinoma. About this clonotype: This may be a read error, as it is one base from a much larger clone.

They got blood RNA out of unsorted whole blood and also pulled out germline DNA. Starting material of about 0.45 ug total RNA yielded TCR beta cDNA via a constant-region primer. Three nested multiplex PCR rounds of slightly modified ARM-PCR generated TCR beta libraries. Amplification in the first two PCR rounds was performed using TRBV1-TRBV30 forward primers and a C-beta reverse primer for around 11 cycles each. TCRdb processed the multiplex PCR reads anew with MiXCR; each CDR3 protein has one entry. In the table there are 300,000 to 400,000 distinct CDR3 sequences, less than 75% of which are singletons. Per the germline V gene, CDR1 is SGHAT and CDR2 is FQNNGV. The CDR3 is 17 amino acids.

The chain employs TRBV11-2 and TRBJ2-3; 10 positions match TRBD2. The source of this sequence is a man between 40 and 49 years old with primary liver carcinoma and hepatitis B virus infection. The source material was peripheral blood. This chain's CDR3 is CARSSGVASGRADTQYF. CDR3 bases: TGTGCCAGGAGCTCCGGCGTGGCAAGCGGGAGGGCAGATACGCAGTATTTT.